This entry lists 28 T cell receptor beta chains sequenced from one sample in a study of T-cell memory formation after mild COVID-19. TCRdb reprocessed the 5' RACE reads with MiXCR, giving one entry per CDR3 protein. The data hold 470,000 or so distinct CDR3 sequences, with 20% observed a single time. Sequenced sample: PBMCs or a T cell subset sorted from them (not recorded which). The receptor set was obtained from an adult woman who had mild COVID-19 (a few samples of this study predate the infection). Cell type and time point are not known.

This clonotype came up a few times. V gene TRBV3-1 combines with J gene TRBJ1-5; 11 bases fit TRBD1. The CDR3 totals 17 residues. J gave up 4 bases and V 4 bases, and 9 bases lay outside the gene matches. Per the germline V gene, CDR1 is LGHDT and CDR2 is YNNKEL (reference sequence). CDR3 residues: CASSLGTGGRANQPQHF. The DNA for the CDR3 is TGTGCCAGCAGCCTGGGGACAGGGGGAAGAGCAAATCAGCCCCAGCATTTT.

The rearrangement links TRBV3-1 to TRBJ2-3; 9 bases are a match to TRBD2. V was clipped by 1 base and J by 3 bases; unmatched bases: 17. The length of the CDR3 is 20 residues. Germline lookup yields CDR1 LGHDT and CDR2 YNNKEL (reference sequence). Here the CDR3 reads CASSQGLASGILRGTDTQYF. The DNA of the CDR3 is TGTGCCAGCAGCCAAGGATTAGCTAGCGGGATTCTCAGGGGGACAGATACGCAGTATTTT.

The chain carries TRBV27 and TRBJ2-3; 8 bases map to TRBD2. Germline values: CDR1 MNHEY, CDR2 SMNVEV (reference sequence). CDR3 size: 16 residues. V lost 8 bases and J lost 2; bases outside the gene matches: 12. The CDR3 sequence is CASSLRASGYTDTQYF. As DNA, the CDR3 is TGTGCCAGCTCGCTTCGGGCTAGCGGGTACACAGATACGCAGTATTTT.

This sequence joins TRBV5-1 and TRBJ2-1, with 9 bases that match TRBD1. CDR3 length: 15 amino acids. J gave up 6 bases and V 4 bases, and 8 bases lay outside the gene matches. Germline assignment: CDR1 SGHRS and CDR2 YFSETQ. CDR3 DNA: TGCGCCAGCAGCCCGACCGGACAGGGGAGCAATGAGCAGTTCTTC. This sequence encodes CASSPTGQGSNEQFF.

This chain connects TRBV12-3 or TRBV12-4 to TRBJ2-1, with a weak D call TRBD1 (6 bases). The CDR3 contains 13 residues. V gave up 6 bases and J gave up 4 bases, with 10 bases separating them. This CDR3 is CASRSQGYNEQFF. As DNA, the CDR3 is TGTGCCAGCAGGTCTCAGGGGTACAATGAGCAGTTCTTC.

DNA of the CDR3: TGTGCCAGCAGCCCAGTAGCGGGAGACAATGAGCAGTTCTTC. The encoded protein is CASSPVAGDNEQFF. The chain employs TRBV12-3 or TRBV12-4 and TRBJ2-1; 9 nucleotides match TRBD2. With V trimmed by 6 bases and J by 5 bases, 5 bases remained unmatched. The CDR3 totals 14 residues.

V and J are TRBV20-1 and TRBJ1-1; D remains unclear. Germline V CDR1 and CDR2: DFQATT, SNEGSKA (reference sequence). The CDR3 has 17 residues. V was clipped by 0 bases and J by 0 bases, with 17 bases between them. For the CDR3, the DNA is TGCAGTGCTAGAGATCAAGAATGGTCTCAGCTGAACACTGAAGCTTTCTTT. This encodes CSARDQEWSQLNTEAFF.

This clonotype was picked up a small number of times. V usage is TRBV15 and J usage is TRBJ2-7, with D unclear. V was shortened by 0 bases and J by 2 bases, with 8 bases between the two germline ends. The CDR3 runs 14 residues. Per the germline V gene, CDR1 is LNHNV and CDR2 is YYDKDF (reference sequence). CDR3 nucleotides: TGTGCCACCAGCAGAGAAAGTTTTACCTACGAGCAGTACTTC. This codes for CATSRESFTYEQYF.

The sample holds a few counts of this clonotype. The chain recombines TRBV11-3 with TRBJ2-2; 7 bases are a match to TRBD1. This CDR3 comprises 17 residues. Germline V lookup: CDR1 SGHNT, CDR2 YENEEA. The ends lost 2 bases at V and 4 bases at J; junction bases unmatched: 10. The CDR3 loop is CASSLRGSTGVTGELFF. The DNA of the CDR3 is TGTGCCAGCAGCTTAAGAGGGTCTACAGGGGTCACCGGGGAGCTGTTTTTT. Based on the CDR3 plus reference TRBV11-3 and TRBJ2-2, the full variable domain is EAGVVQSPRYKIIEKKQPVAFWCNPISGHNTLYWYLQNLGQGPELLIRYENEEAVDDSQLPKDRFSAERLKGVDSTLKIQPAELGDSAVYLCASSLRGSTGVTGELFFGEGSRLTVL.

There are many counts of this clonotype. The V and J genes are TRBV5-1 and TRBJ2-3; maybe TRBD2 (6 bases). Per the germline V gene, CDR1 is SGHRS and CDR2 is YFSETQ. V was pared by 4 bases and J by 11 bases, with 20 bases between. The CDR3 is made up of 14 amino acids. The CDR3 nucleotides are TGCGCCAGCAGCCCGTGGAGGGAACTTTCAGGGCAGTATTTT. Protein: CASSPWRELSGQYF.

This rearrangement joins TRBV12-3 or TRBV12-4 to TRBJ2-5; D is possibly TRBD1 or TRBD2 (6 bases each). The V and J ends lost 7 bases and 3 bases respectively, with 24 bases between them. The CDR3 is 17 residues long. The chain's CDR3 is CASIRGAWGAAEETQYF. DNA of the CDR3: TGTGCCAGCATAAGGGGTGCTTGGGGGGCAGCCGAAGAGACCCAGTACTTC.

This clonotype turned up a few times. The V and J genes are TRBV12-3 or TRBV12-4 and TRBJ2-2; D perhaps matches TRBD1 (5 bases). The CDR3 contains 13 residues. Trimming left V 3 bases short and J 6 bases short, with 8 bases between. CDR3 bases: TGTGCCAGCAGTTTCAGGGTTTCCGGGGAGCTGTTTTTT. It is translated as CASSFRVSGELFF.

This clonotype was recorded a few times. The chain employs TRBV20-1 and TRBJ2-1; no firm D call. V dropped 0 bases and J dropped 9 bases, with 21 bases sitting between them. Germline values: CDR1 DFQATT, CDR2 SNEGSKA (reference sequence). The CDR3 is made up of 16 amino acids. The DNA of the CDR3 is TGCAGTGCTAGAGATCCGTTCCGCGGTAAGAGTAGTGAGCAGTTCTTC. Its translation is CSARDPFRGKSSEQFF.

This clonotype was seen only once. This chain uses TRBV29-1 with TRBJ1-2, with no clear D. There are 14 residues in the CDR3. Trimming pared 4 bases from V and 4 bases from J, leaving 16 bases between. Germline-derived CDR1 and CDR2 are SQVTM and ANQGSEA. CDR3 in amino acids: CSVVSADGPYGYTF. The CDR3, as DNA: TGCAGCGTTGTGTCCGCGGACGGCCCCTATGGCTACACCTTC.

The sample holds a few counts of this clonotype. The chain couples TRBV3-1 to TRBJ2-3; D may be TRBD1 or TRBD2 (6 bases each). V lost 4 bases to trimming and J lost 1 base, with 15 bases between them. Germline CDR1 and CDR2: LGHDT and YNNKEL (reference sequence). This CDR3 is built from 16 residues. The CDR3 coding sequence is TGTGCCAGCAGCCCCGGTAGGGGGGCGGGCACAGATACGCAGTATTTT. It yields the protein CASSPGRGAGTDTQYF.

The chain has TRBV7-2 and TRBJ2-1, with 8 bases lining up with TRBD2. Germline assignment: CDR1 SGHTA and CDR2 FQGNSA. The CDR3 has 16 amino acids. V dropped 5 bases and J dropped 4; count of bases not matched to a gene: 10. Written as DNA, the CDR3 is TGTGCCAGCAGCCTTCAGACTAGCGCTTCTTACAATGAGCAGTTCTTC. Its protein is CASSLQTSASYNEQFF.

This chain joins TRBV5-1 and TRBJ2-5, with no clear D. CDR1 is SGHRS, CDR2 YFSETQ, per germline. Trimming took 0 bases from V and 5 from J, leaving 8 bases between them. This CDR3 spans 13 amino acids. In nucleotides, the CDR3 is TGCGCCAGCAGCTTGGTAGGCTCCGAGACCCAGTACTTC. Translation: CASSLVGSETQYF.

This clonotype was recorded a few times. The chain combines TRBV4-1 with TRBJ1-2; 7 nucleotides align to TRBD1. Germline V lookup: CDR1 MGHRA, CDR2 YSYEKL. The V gene end was trimmed by 4 bases and the J gene end by 0 bases; junction bases not matched to a gene: 5. The CDR3 extends over 15 amino acids. This CDR3 is CASSRTQGTNYGYTF. The DNA of the CDR3 is TGCGCCAGCAGCCGAACACAGGGGACTAACTATGGCTACACCTTC.

The genes are TRBV9 and TRBJ2-5; 7 nucleotides match TRBD2. V lost 2 bases to trimming and J lost 1 base; unmatched junction nucleotides: 5. This CDR3 region has 15 residues. The germline CDR1 and CDR2 sequences are SGDLS and YYNGEE. The CDR3 here is CASSVGGVLQETQYF. In DNA form, the CDR3 reads TGTGCCAGCAGCGTGGGGGGGGTCCTCCAAGAGACCCAGTACTTC. The variable domain in full, with the rest retrieved from reference TRBV9 and TRBJ2-5, is DSGVTQTPKHLITATGQRVTLRCSPRSGDLSVYWYQQSLDQGLQFLIQYYNGEERAKGNILERFSAQQFPDLHSELNLSSLELGDSALYFCASSVGGVLQETQYFGPGTRLLVL.

This clonotype was picked up a small number of times. The chain recombines TRBV24-1 with TRBJ2-2, with D possibly matching TRBD1 (6 bases). Germline V CDR1 and CDR2: KGHDR, SFDVKD. Deletions cut 4 bases from V and 7 bases from J, with 12 bases between. This CDR3 contains 14 residues. CDR3 nucleotide sequence: TGTGCCACCAGTGAACACAGGGTTAGCGGGGAGCTGTTTTTT. Its translation: CATSEHRVSGELFF.

As DNA, the CDR3 is TGTGCCAGCAGTTACTCGCGCTCCCAGGCAGGGTCGATCTATGGCTACACCTTC. It codes for CASSYSRSQAGSIYGYTF. The V and J genes are TRBV6-5 and TRBJ1-2; perhaps TRBD1 as D (5 bases). V was clipped by 0 bases and J by 4 bases, with 21 bases between them. Germline CDR1 and CDR2: MNHEY and SVGAGI. This CDR3 region has 18 residues.

The chain recombines TRBV7-8 with TRBJ1-2; perhaps TRBD1 as D (5 bases). The CDR3 is made up of 20 amino acids. V was clipped by 1 base and J by 5 bases, with 29 bases between them. Germline V CDR1 and CDR2: SGHVS, FQNEAQ. In nucleotides, the CDR3 is TGTGCCAGCAGCTTAGGAAGACCGGGACTCCCAGAATTATCTGGTTATGGCTACACCTTC. Its protein is CASSLGRPGLPELSGYGYTF.

This chain links TRBV5-1 with TRBJ1-4; D is possibly TRBD1 (5 bases). From germline, CDR1 is SGHRS and CDR2 YFSETQ. The ends were cut back, 5 bases at V and 7 bases at J, with 15 bases in the middle. This CDR3 has 14 amino acids. The CDR3, as DNA: TGCGCCAGCAGATTCGGCCAGGGCGGTGAAAAACTGTTTTTT. It yields the protein CASRFGQGGEKLFF.

The V and J genes are TRBV29-1 and TRBJ2-7; TRBD1 matches at 7 bases. The CDR3 totals 13 residues. V was clipped by 7 bases and J by 2 bases; unmatched bases: 8. The germline CDR1 and CDR2 sequences are SQVTM and ANQGSEA. CDR3 sequence: CSGIGTVTYEQYF. The CDR3 DNA is TGCAGCGGTATTGGGACAGTAACCTACGAGCAGTACTTC.

This clonotype showed up many times. The V call is TRBV20-1, the J call TRBJ2-1; 13 bases are a match to TRBD2. The CDR3 sequence is 15 residues long. Germline V CDR1 and CDR2: DFQATT, SNEGSKA (reference sequence). The V segment lost 0 bases and the J segment 7 bases; nucleotides outside the gene matches: 3. CDR3 bases: TGCAGTGCTAGAGATCCGACTAGCGGGGGGAATGAGCAGTTCTTC. Protein sequence: CSARDPTSGGNEQFF.

This clonotype was recorded a few times. The chain joins TRBV7-8 to TRBJ2-7, with 9 bases lining up with TRBD2. The CDR3 is made up of 15 amino acids. The junction had 3 bases not matched to a gene; V was cut back by 0 bases and J by 3 bases. Germline loops: CDR1 SGHVS, CDR2 FQNEAQ. The CDR3 sequence is CASSLAGLAHYEQYF. The CDR3 DNA sequence: TGTGCCAGCAGCTTAGCGGGACTAGCCCACTACGAGCAGTACTTC.

This sequence joins TRBV5-5 and TRBJ2-5; TRBD2 agrees at 12 bases. The CDR3 has 16 residues. Germline V lookup: CDR1 SGHKS, CDR2 YYEKEE (reference sequence). V lost 2 bases to trimming and J lost 2 bases; unmatched junction nucleotides: 4. CDR3 in DNA: TGTGCCAGCAGCTTTCCTAGCGGGGGGGAACAAGAGACCCAGTACTTC. Translated, it gives CASSFPSGGEQETQYF. Looking up the rest from reference TRBV5-5 and TRBJ2-5 gives the full variable domain: DAGVTQSPTHLIKTRGQQVTLRCSPISGHKSVSWYQQVLGQGPQFIFQYYEKEERGRGNFPDRFSARQFPNYSSELNVNALLLGDSALYLCASSFPSGGEQETQYFGPGTRLLVL.

The J gene is TRBJ2-1, the V gene TRBV5-5; the match to TRBD1 covers 11 bases. The V gene's germline CDR1 is SGHKS and CDR2 YYEKEE (reference sequence). The V and J ends lost 4 bases and 6 bases, in that order; junction bases with no gene match: 6. The CDR3 has 15 amino acids. As DNA, the CDR3 is TGTGCCAGCAGCACCGGGACAGGGGGAGTCAATGAGCAGTTCTTC. Its translation: CASSTGTGGVNEQFF.